This entry lists 14 T cell receptor beta chains sequenced from one sample in a study of regulatory T cells in long-lasting Graves disease. According to the study, TCR beta libraries were built with iRepertoire HTBI primers and CDR3-region Arm-PCR. TCRdb itself ran the multiplex PCR reads through MiXCR, one entry per CDR3 protein. In the table there are about 220,000 distinct CDR3 sequences, about 19% of which are singletons. The time point is: newly diagnosed GD, antithyroid drugs for less than 3 months. PBMC RNA served as the TCR library source. The sample was also reused in another study, on T cells in Graves' hyperthyroidism and ophthalmopathy.

The sequencing here drew on peripheral blood mononuclear cells (PBMCs), taken at new diagnosis, from a patient treated with antithyroid drugs. Receptor source: a woman aged 30 to 39 with Graves disease.

This clonotype was seen at least ten times. This chain joins TRBV28 and TRBJ2-1, with TRBD2 matching 9 bases. Unmatched junction bases numbered 6, after V lost 2 bases and J lost 10 bases. The germline V gene encodes CDR1 MDHEN and CDR2 SYDVKM. The CDR3 extends over 14 amino acids. The DNA of the CDR3 is TGTGCCAGCAGTTTAGTAGCGGGAGAGGGGGAGCAGTTCTTC. It encodes CASSLVAGEGEQFF.

Many counts were recorded for this clonotype. The CDR3 DNA is TGTGCCACCGCACACGTTCAGGGCGGGGAGCTGTTTTTT. It is translated as CATAHVQGGELFF. The rearrangement links TRBV24-1 to TRBJ2-2; D may be TRBD1 (5 bases). This CDR3 region has 13 residues. V lost 9 bases and J lost 7, with 14 bases in between. Germline CDR1 is KGHDR and CDR2 is SFDVKD.

Ten or more counts support this clonotype. Mismatch with germline at one junction end may stem from a read error. The chain is built from TRBV7-2 and TRBJ2-1; the D gene is possibly TRBD2 (5 bases). This CDR3 spans 15 amino acids. Germline lookup yields CDR1 SGHTA and CDR2 FQGNSA. The CDR3 here is CAISGVDPLYNEQFF. The CDR3 nucleotides read TGTGCCATCAGCGGTGTGGACCCCCTCTACAATGAGCAGTTCTTC. Full variable domain (rest looked up from reference TRBV7-2 and TRBJ2-1): GAGVSQSPSNKVTEKGKDVELRCDPISGHTALYWYRQSLGQGLEFLIYFQGNSAPDKSGLPSDRFSAERTGGSVSTLTIQRTQQEDSAVYLCAISGVDPLYNEQFFGPGTRLTVL.

This clonotype was recorded a few times. The V and J genes are TRBV6-1 and TRBJ2-7, with TRBD1 identical over 7 bases. Germline V gene data show CDR1 as MNHNS and CDR2 as SASEGT. Trimming at V came to 1 base and at J to 4 bases, leaving 4 bases not matched to a gene. This CDR3 is 14 amino acids long. This chain's CDR3 is CASSEGGQSYEQYF. The CDR3 coding sequence is TGTGCCAGCAGTGAAGGGGGACAGAGTTACGAGCAGTACTTC.

This clonotype was observed many times. CDR3 loop: CASILLGGAQETQYF. The DNA for the CDR3 is TGTGCCAGCATCCTCCTAGGGGGGGCACAAGAGACCCAGTACTTC. V is TRBV5-6 and J is TRBJ2-5; D possibly corresponds to TRBD2 (7 bases). This CDR3 spans 15 amino acids. Trimming stripped 6 bases from V and 2 bases from J, with 17 bases between. Germline V gives CDR1 SGHDT, CDR2 YYEEEE.

In this sample, this clonotype turned up many times. This sequence joins TRBV7-2 and TRBJ2-3; D may be TRBD1 (7 bases). The CDR3 covers 16 residues. Trimming took off 3 bases at V and 3 bases at J, with 16 bases between the two ends. Germline loops: CDR1 SGHTA, CDR2 FQGNSA. The CDR3 nucleotides are TGTGCCAGCAGCTTGATGGTGGCAGGGGGGACAGATACGCAGTATTTT. Translating gives CASSLMVAGGTDTQYF.

This clonotype occurred many times. The chain joins TRBV18 to TRBJ1-6; 9 bases are a match to TRBD1. The germline CDR1 and CDR2 sequences are KGHSH and LQKENI. The V gene end was trimmed by 4 bases and the J gene end by 5 bases; junction bases not matched to a gene: 3. The CDR3 contains 15 residues. CDR3 amino acids: CASSQGQGNNSPLHF. The CDR3 bases are TGTGCCAGCTCACAAGGACAGGGGAATAATTCACCCCTCCACTTT.

This clonotype was seen a handful of times. This chain links TRBV19 with TRBJ2-2; no definite D call. The germline V gene has CDR1 LNHDA and CDR2 SQIVND (reference sequence). This CDR3 has 16 residues. V was pared by 4 bases and J by 0 bases, with 12 bases between. In DNA form, the CDR3 reads TGTGCCAGTAGTAGCAGACGGACCCCGAACACCGGGGAGCTGTTTTTT. It yields the protein CASSSRRTPNTGELFF.

The sample holds a few counts of this clonotype. A read error may explain this, as a much larger clone is one base away. The rearrangement joins TRBV19 to TRBJ1-5; D gene ambiguous. Per the germline V gene, CDR1 is LNHDA and CDR2 is SQIVND (reference sequence). The CDR3 contains 13 residues. Deletions cut 9 bases from V and 9 bases from J, with 18 bases between. The CDR3 nucleotides are TGTGCCAGCGACGACTCCTTTGACGCGCCCCAGCATTTT. Protein sequence: CASDDSFDAPQHF.

In this sample, this clonotype turned up many times. The rearrangement joins TRBV6-1 to TRBJ1-5; D might be TRBD1 (6 bases). V shed 5 bases and J shed 3 bases, with 17 bases lying between them. This CDR3 has 16 amino acids. Germline CDR1 and CDR2: MNHNS and SASEGT. The CDR3 reads CASSPMGQGPNQPQHF. DNA of the CDR3: TGTGCCAGCAGTCCGATGGGTCAGGGGCCCAATCAGCCCCAGCATTTT.

There are many counts of this clonotype. This chain links TRBV19 with TRBJ1-5; tentative D call: TRBD1 (5 bases). V was cut by 6 bases and J by 5 bases, with 17 bases left in between. The germline gives CDR1 LNHDA, CDR2 SQIVND (reference sequence). The CDR3 contains 15 residues. CDR3 DNA sequence: TGTGCCAGTAGCATGAGCCAGGGAGGCCATCAGCCCCAGCATTTT. This sequence encodes CASSMSQGGHQPQHF.

Many counts were recorded for this clonotype. The V gene is TRBV9, the J gene TRBJ2-7; perhaps TRBD2 as D (5 bases). The CDR3 covers 15 residues. Germline-derived CDR1 and CDR2 are SGDLS and YYNGEE. Trimming stripped 0 bases from V and 4 bases from J, with 14 bases between. As DNA, the CDR3 is TGTGCCAGCAGCGTAGCGACCGGGGAAGGGTACGAGCAGTACTTC. Encoded protein: CASSVATGEGYEQYF.

The gene calls are TRBV6-2 or TRBV6-3 and TRBJ1-4; D unclear. Germline lookup yields CDR1 MNHEY and CDR2 SVGEGT. Trimming took 2 bases from V and 8 from J, leaving 12 bases between them. CDR3 length: 14 residues. For the CDR3, the DNA is TGTGCCAGCAGTTACACCAGAGAGGAAGAAAAACTGTTTTTT. Translating it yields CASSYTREEEKLFF.

This clonotype was observed many times. This chain links TRBV5-1 with TRBJ2-1; TRBD2 aligns across 9 bases. This CDR3 contains 15 residues. Unmatched junction bases numbered 6, after V lost 0 bases and J lost 8 bases. CDR1 is SGHRS and CDR2 is YFSETQ in the germline V gene. The CDR3 sequence is CASSLEGTSSHEQFF. CDR3 coding DNA: TGCGCCAGCAGCTTGGAGGGGACTAGCTCCCATGAGCAGTTCTTC.